This TCR beta chain was recorded in a study of cytomegalovirus exposure and HLA in healthy donors (dated by TCRdb to the late 2010s). Some background on the complete study: In an earlier analysis of under 750 of the donors, approximately 300 Gb of sequence data and approximately 120 million unique TCR beta sequences from roughly 180 million T cells were reported. The study was designed to test whether signatures of past pathogen exposure could be identified by cataloging public T cell receptors. Both class I and class II loci were covered by HLA typing, at four-digit resolution. An earlier analysis of some 500 of the donors used high-throughput TCR beta sequencing to judge whether each TCR beta V gene segment behaved as functional or pseudogenic. A separate validation cohort of roughly 120 different subjects was used in addition to the roughly 700-subject first cohort. Donor age, sex, ethnicity and CMV serostatus were collected together with the repertoire data. In the later analysis, no new phenotypic data were used to find candidate immune exposures; instead, reliance was placed on TCR beta sequences and their occurrence across donors. High-throughput TCR immunosequencing, statistical association of individual TCRs with disease status, and machine learning were combined to predict cytomegalovirus infection status. On average, around 240,000 unique TCR beta nucleotide sequences were sequenced per donor among a few hundred genotyped donors of the cohort, with roughly 19% of those sequences being non-productive. The study profiled the T cell repertoires of hundreds of subjects by immunosequencing and related them to cytomegalovirus serostatus. A later genetic analysis took genome-wide SNP genotypes for about three fifths of the 666 donors and used that subset as a discovery cohort. Roughly 300 gigabases of sequencing data and 75 million to 85 million unique TCR sequences made up an early release that covered fewer than 650 HLA-typed donors. To study patterns of TCR occurrence, a later analysis re-analyzed previously published TCR beta repertoires from 500 to 850 donors and added high-resolution HLA genotyping. All discovery cohort repertoires had been generated using a single sequencing platform. Typing coverage differed by locus: A, B, C, DRB1 and DQB1 were typed in roughly 620-640 donors, DQA1 in about 500, DPA1 in over 600, and DPB1 in 400 to 490. The genetic ancestry cluster associated with self-reported Caucasian donors included about 84% of the roughly 390 genotyped donors. Because of strong linkage in the cohort, roughly five DR-DQ haplotypes were treated as single units for association and clustering. Overall results and qualifications from the work: Only TCR beta chains were sequenced in this cohort, and the absence of alpha or paired-chain data limited detectable features. A later genetic analysis reported fewer N-insertions in productive TCRs among donors in an Asian-associated ancestry cluster than the roughly 650-donor mean. Three of the identified cytomegalovirus-associated TCR beta chains were confirmed in vitro to be specific for cytomegalovirus antigens. The sequencing pipeline was judged likely to have produced a cluster of highly shared sequence variants as a technical artifact. According to a later analysis, TCR association rates differed among HLA loci, with DRB1 alleles showing the most associated TCRs and HLA-C alleles showing the fewest. According to a later analysis, parvovirus B19, influenza, CMV and Epstein-Barr virus appeared linked to several top co-occurrence clusters. Strong co-occurrence of HLA alleles, especially DR and DQ, made assigning TCR associations to individual alleles difficult. For the cohort, immune exposure information was limited to CMV serostatus. The presence/absence analyses assumed that sequencing depth was roughly uniform across donors, and that assumption may not be true. Most CMV-associated TCR beta chains appeared to be HLA-restricted in a later analysis, and the HLA associations seemed to be driven largely by CMV exposure. The classifier was reported to diagnose cytomegalovirus status with high specificity and sensitivity in both the original cohort and the validation cohort. A further reported finding was that TCR beta sequences accurately predicted the HLA-A and HLA-B alleles for most subjects in the first cohort. Because some donors lacked HLA typing at each locus, the association tests relied only on the typed subset. In a later analysis, some 18,000 TCR beta sequences were associated with specific HLA alleles at a false discovery rate of 0.05. The study gave a list of 150 to 200 TCR beta chains associated with cytomegalovirus. Some IMGT-functional V segments, including TRBV6-2 and TRBV6-3, could not be distinguished by the 87-base-pair reads and were therefore excluded. An association between a missense DCLRE1C variant and V-gene and J-gene trimming of TCR beta chains was found in a later genetic analysis and replicated in an independent cohort. Correlated functional status among segregating V segments might be attributable to linkage disequilibrium, but an unknown experimental factor could not be ruled out. Over 15 rarely observed V segments, including chromosome 9 orphons, were excluded from the earlier analysis of about 500 of the donors because counts were too low. Most TCR sequences were observed very rarely across donors, whereas some public TCRs were present in many individuals. An earlier analysis of approximately 600 of the donors showed that most TCR beta V segments appeared in productive rearrangements either about 87% or about 30% of the time, which broadly matched IMGT annotations. In a later analysis, HLA-associated TCR beta chains were found to be more clonally expanded and to have lower generation probabilities than equally common non-associated chains. The authors suggested that the approach could potentially be extended to other disease states and immunological phenotypes.

The protocol used for the library was the immunoSEQ multiplex PCR assay. A mixture of 60 forward primers for TCR Vbeta segments and 13 reverse primers for TCR Jbeta segments was used in the multiplex PCR. A multiplex PCR assay on genomic DNA amplified the CDR3 region of rearranged TCR beta genes. On the Illumina HiSeq System, the amplified TCR beta libraries were sequenced as 87-base-pair reads. The paper's processing steps were these. A later analysis counted some 80 million unique TCR beta chains across the 550 to 800 repertoires, and roughly 10 million of these chains were shared by at least two donors. Raw reads were error-corrected and collapsed into unique sequences by a nearest-neighbor algorithm in which closely related sequences were merged to remove PCR and sequencing errors. V, D and J gene segments were assigned by aligning CDR3 sequences to IMGT reference sequences. For a sequence to be retained, a match of at least six nucleotides to both a V gene segment and a J gene segment was required. Rearrangements were classified as productive when the CDR3 lacked stop codons and remained in frame with V and J, and all other rearrangements were classified as non-productive. CDR3 was defined according to IMGT convention as the region running from the second conserved V-encoded cysteine to the conserved J-encoded phenylalanine. The earlier analysis of about 620 of the donors excluded sequences that lacked an unambiguous match to a single V gene segment. An earlier analysis of 500 to 700 of the donors classified V segments as functional when productive rearrangements were above 56.7% and as segregating when the standard deviation between donors was above 5%. To diagnose cytomegalovirus status from the catalog of TCR beta chain sequences, a statistical classification framework was built. V and J gene assignment, in a later analysis, came from comparing TCR nucleotide sequences with IMGT/GENE-DB human TR gene sequences. A later analysis assigned CDR3 sequences and most-parsimonious VDJ recombination scenarios with the TCRdist pipeline. In a later analysis, each TCR beta chain was defined by its CDR3 amino acid sequence together with its V-gene family, and reads without a unique V-gene family were excluded. To address suspected cross-contamination and a sequencing artifact, a later analysis removed roughly 580 highly shared, low-generation-probability nucleotide sequences. A later analysis calculated a clonal expansion index for each public chain from normalized within-repertoire ranks of inferred template counts. In a later analysis, generation probabilities were computed using a VDJ recombination model fitted to out-of-frame rearrangements, and the results were checked against IGoR. A later analysis scored TCR-TCR, TCR-HLA and TCR-CMV co-occurrence with hypergeometric tests, applying a repertoire-size bias correction to TCR pairs. False discovery rates were estimated in a later analysis by permuting HLA or CMV assignments 20 times. In a later analysis, co-occurring TCRs were grouped using DBSCAN, with TCRdist sequence similarity added in when clustering inside HLA-allele-positive subsets. Repertoires with fewer than 30,000 or more than 120,000 public chains were left out of co-occurrence clustering, as were a few repertoires with anomalous nucleotide sharing. Drawn from immuneACCESS, this table holds only the in-frame rearrangements with V and J called that TCRdb kept. Clones are partly lost; checked studies trace under half to an unresolved V gene and leave the rest unexplained. V, J and clone size are those of that table, while D and trimming were read from the DNA. This sample is represented by about 100,000 clones; under 85% of them were singletons. The ten largest clones represent 1.5% to 2% of the sample.

The CDR3 contains 12 residues, cysteine and phenylalanine counted. The CDR3 DNA has 36 bases and is translated from base 1. V and J are truncated by 9 bases and 7 bases respectively, leaving an intervening sequence of 15 bases. CDR1 and CDR2 were assigned from the germline V gene as MNHEY and SVGAGI. About this clone itself: No antigen is known for it. It has no much larger one-base neighbor in the sample; base qualities were not kept.

The cohort comprised around 690 healthy bone marrow donors. At the time of sampling, every cohort member was nominally healthy, though immune exposures that went unrecorded were likely present. The donor tested CMV seronegative and was one of the 352 seronegative cohort members. A peripheral blood sample was provided by each donor, and peripheral blood mononuclear cells were used for TCR beta sequencing. The Qiagen DNeasy Blood Extraction Kit was used to extract genomic DNA from the blood cell samples. The chain is made from TRBV6-5 and TRBJ1-2, with a weak D call of TRBD1 (6 bases match). Sequencing was performed on PBMCs. This clonotype was obtained from a woman aged 40 to 50 in good health and CMV-seronegative. The DNA sequence is TGTGCCAGTGCGTTACAGGGAACTGGCTACACCTTC. It specifies CASALQGTGYTF.